A selection of T cell receptor beta chains follows, all from one sample in a study of healthy donors' naive CD4 and CD8 T cells. Via MiXCR, TCRdb re-called the reads, giving one row per CDR3 protein. The sample lists roughly 200,000 distinct CDR3 sequences, 65% to 80% occurring once. Sequencing input: naive CD4+ and CD8+ T cells sorted from blood, pooled from several donors. These receptor sequences come from a pool of human donors in good health; the sample pools cells from several healthy donors. The conserved cysteine and the conserved F or W are not part of the CDR3 here. The order of the fields is CDR3 protein, V gene, J gene, D gene. The D gene is left open where the match is weak.

cdr3_aa: ASSLLSLAGIYNGQF
v_call: TRBV28
j_call: TRBJ2-1
d_call: TRBD2

cdr3_aa: ASSIHGGRMNTEAF
v_call: TRBV19
j_call: TRBJ1-1
d_call: -

cdr3_aa: ASSIAGWAGTDTQY
v_call: TRBV19
j_call: TRBJ2-3
d_call: -

cdr3_aa: ASRGQGVDTGELF
v_call: TRBV6-6
j_call: TRBJ2-2
d_call: TRBD1

cdr3_aa: ASSASTDTQY
v_call: TRBV18
j_call: TRBJ2-3
d_call: -

cdr3_aa: ASSAGGPTSPLH
v_call: TRBV27
j_call: TRBJ1-6
d_call: -

cdr3_aa: ASSFGHTDTQY
v_call: TRBV5-1
j_call: TRBJ2-3
d_call: -

cdr3_aa: ASSMTGNQPQH
v_call: TRBV19
j_call: TRBJ1-5
d_call: -

cdr3_aa: SVGDGREAF
v_call: TRBV29-1
j_call: TRBJ1-1
d_call: -

cdr3_aa: SARQGDYEKLF
v_call: TRBV29-1
j_call: TRBJ1-4
d_call: TRBD1

cdr3_aa: SARIGLTGQTYEQY
v_call: TRBV20-1
j_call: TRBJ2-7
d_call: TRBD1

cdr3_aa: SAERGVGTDTQY
v_call: TRBV29-1
j_call: TRBJ2-3
d_call: -

cdr3_aa: SVHWPTEAF
v_call: TRBV29-1
j_call: TRBJ1-1
d_call: -

cdr3_aa: AISDLAADTEAF
v_call: TRBV10-3
j_call: TRBJ1-1
d_call: -

cdr3_aa: ASGIVAGDYNEQF
v_call: TRBV19
j_call: TRBJ2-1
d_call: TRBD2

cdr3_aa: SVRLAPYKQY
v_call: TRBV29-1
j_call: TRBJ2-7
d_call: -

cdr3_aa: ASSRLTGSSTDTQY
v_call: TRBV4-3
j_call: TRBJ2-3
d_call: -

cdr3_aa: ASRGQPYGYT
v_call: TRBV19
j_call: TRBJ1-2
d_call: -

cdr3_aa: ASSLPRREETQY
v_call: TRBV5-4
j_call: TRBJ2-5
d_call: -

cdr3_aa: ASSIASGSPRDEQF
v_call: TRBV19
j_call: TRBJ2-1
d_call: TRBD2

cdr3_aa: ASSEVRGRSYEQY
v_call: TRBV6-1
j_call: TRBJ2-7
d_call: TRBD1

cdr3_aa: ASSPTGQADTQY
v_call: TRBV5-4
j_call: TRBJ2-3
d_call: -

cdr3_aa: ASSYSRQAYEQY
v_call: TRBV6-5
j_call: TRBJ2-7
d_call: -